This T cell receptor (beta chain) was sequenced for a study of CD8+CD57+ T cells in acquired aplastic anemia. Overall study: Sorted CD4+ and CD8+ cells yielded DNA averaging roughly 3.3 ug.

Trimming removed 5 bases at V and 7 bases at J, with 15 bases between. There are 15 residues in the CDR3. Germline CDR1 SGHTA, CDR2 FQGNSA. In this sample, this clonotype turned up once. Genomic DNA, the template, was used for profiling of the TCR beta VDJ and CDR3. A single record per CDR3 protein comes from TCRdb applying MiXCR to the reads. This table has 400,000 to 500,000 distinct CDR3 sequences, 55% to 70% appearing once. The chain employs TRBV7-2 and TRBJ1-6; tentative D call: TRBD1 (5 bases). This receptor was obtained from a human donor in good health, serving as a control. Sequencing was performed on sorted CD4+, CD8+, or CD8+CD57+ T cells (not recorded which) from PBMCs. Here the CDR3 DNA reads TGTGCCAGCAGCGTGTCGGGACTCTCCAATTCACCCCTCCACTTT. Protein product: CASSVSGLSNSPLHF. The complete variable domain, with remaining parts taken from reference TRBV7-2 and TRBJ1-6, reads GAGVSQSPSNKVTEKGKDVELRCDPISGHTALYWYRQSLGQGLEFLIYFQGNSAPDKSGLPSDRFSAERTGGSVSTLTIQRTQQEDSAVYLCASSVSGLSNSPLHFGNGTRLTVT.